The next 21 T cell receptor beta chains were all read from a single sample in a study of human T cells and chemical hapten exposure. MiXCR, run by TCRdb on the RACE reads, gives a single entry per CDR3 protein. The table includes tens of thousands of distinct CDR3 sequences, around 11% detected once. The sample's time point: patch test 3, about 24 weeks after DPC sensitization. As to treatment: therapeutic diphenylcyclopropenone sensitization with weekly scalp DPC. This material consisted of whole blood, taken in connection with sensitization to the hapten diphenylcyclopropenone (DPC). Source of these receptors: a man aged 25 to 40 with alopecia areata. Some clones in this sample may be carry-over from other donors' samples.

This clonotype was counted only a few times. Germline is not matched at one junction end, which may reflect a read error. This chain connects TRBV28 to TRBJ2-6, with 9 bases identical to TRBD1. This CDR3 comprises 17 residues. The germline gives CDR1 MDHEN, CDR2 SYDVKM. CDR3 sequence reads: CASSLWTGVSGANVLTF. CDR3 nucleotides: TGTGCCAGCAGTCTATGGACAGGGGTATCCGGGGCCAACGTCCTGACTTTC. Together with reference TRBV28 and TRBJ2-6, the CDR3 gives the full variable domain: DVKVTQSSRYLVKRTGEKVFLECVQDMDHENMFWYRQDPGLGLRLIYFSYDVKMKEKGDIPEGYSVSREKKERFSLILESASTNQTSMYLCASSLWTGVSGANVLTFGAGSRLTVL.

This clonotype was observed many times. This chain connects TRBV3-2 to TRBJ2-5; the table's D call, TRBD2, has no DNA check behind it. TRBV3-2 has pseudogene status. The CDR3 has 17 residues. CDR3 DNA: TGTGCCAGCAGCCAAGATTTCACTAGCGGGGGGCAAGAGACCCAGTACTTC. Amino acid sequence: CASSQDFTSGGQETQYF.

This clonotype was counted many times. This sequence joins TRBV12-3 or TRBV12-4 and TRBJ1-1, with D perhaps TRBD1 (6 bases). The CDR3 loop spans 13 amino acids. V was cut by 2 bases and J by 10 bases, with 14 bases left in between. CDR3 in DNA: TGTGCCAGCAGTTTACGGGGGCCGATTACAGCTTTCTTT. Translated: CASSLRGPITAFF.

This clonotype came up many times. One junction end does not reproduce the germline sequence, and a read error may be involved. V is TRBV12-3 or TRBV12-4 and J is TRBJ1-2; perhaps TRBD1 as D (5 bases). The CDR3 runs to 14 residues. DNA of the CDR3: TGTGCCAGCACTTTACGAGGGAGGGACTTGGGCTACACCTTC. Translation gives CASTLRGRDLGYTF.

This clonotype was counted a few times. The chain combines TRBV6-6 with TRBJ1-1; no firm D call. Trimming removed 6 bases from V and 4 bases from J, with 15 bases in between. Germline V CDR1 and CDR2: MNHNY, SVGAGI (reference sequence). The CDR3 sequence is 14 residues long. The CDR3 DNA sequence: TGTGCCAGCAGACCACTGACGGAGCTCACTGAAGCTTTCTTT. Translation gives CASRPLTELTEAFF.

The table lists this clonotype with many counts. The chain has TRBV7-2 and TRBJ2-7, with a possible D match to TRBD1 (6 bases). The germline V and J ends were trimmed by 2 bases and 0 bases, with 11 bases remaining between them. The CDR3 loop spans 15 amino acids. Germline values: CDR1 SGHTA, CDR2 FQGNSA. CDR3 in DNA: TGTGCCAGCAGCTTATGGGGACAAAACTCCTACGAGCAGTACTTC. Its protein product is CASSLWGQNSYEQYF. Full variable domain (rest looked up from reference TRBV7-2 and TRBJ2-7): GAGVSQSPSNKVTEKGKDVELRCDPISGHTALYWYRQSLGQGLEFLIYFQGNSAPDKSGLPSDRFSAERTGGSVSTLTIQRTQQEDSAVYLCASSLWGQNSYEQYFGPGTRLTVT.

This clonotype came up many times. The V call is TRBV28, the J call TRBJ2-7; no clear D gene. V lost 2 bases, J lost 4 bases, and 6 bases lay in between. This CDR3 spans 12 amino acids. CDR1 and CDR2 from the germline V gene are MDHEN and SYDVKM. The CDR3 here is CASSLKGYEQYF. CDR3 coding DNA: TGTGCCAGCAGTTTAAAGGGATACGAGCAGTACTTC. The variable domain in full, with the rest retrieved from reference TRBV28 and TRBJ2-7, is DVKVTQSSRYLVKRTGEKVFLECVQDMDHENMFWYRQDPGLGLRLIYFSYDVKMKEKGDIPEGYSVSREKKERFSLILESASTNQTSMYLCASSLKGYEQYFGPGTRLTVT.

This clonotype has only a few counts. The CDR3 DNA reads as TGCGCCAGCAGCGACCCGACCGGGACAGGGTCCCACGAGCAGTACTTC. As protein: CASSDPTGTGSHEQYF. The V call is TRBV5-1, the J call TRBJ2-7, with 9 bases aligning to TRBD1. The germline V gene encodes CDR1 SGHRS and CDR2 YFSETQ. Losses at the gene ends were 4 bases for V and 5 bases for J; bases not matched to a gene: 13. The CDR3 has 16 residues.

This clonotype was observed many times. V gene TRBV7-2 combines with J gene TRBJ2-3; D may match TRBD1 or TRBD2 (6 bases each). This CDR3 spans 16 amino acids. Trimming shortened V by 2 bases and J by 4 bases, and 16 bases separated the two germline ends. Germline V CDR1 and CDR2: SGHTA, FQGNSA. CDR3 in amino acids: CASSLRNSGGADTQYF. CDR3 in DNA: TGTGCCAGCAGCTTACGAAATTCCGGGGGCGCAGATACGCAGTATTTT. Complete variable domain (other parts from reference TRBV7-2 and TRBJ2-3): GAGVSQSPSNKVTEKGKDVELRCDPISGHTALYWYRQSLGQGLEFLIYFQGNSAPDKSGLPSDRFSAERTGGSVSTLTIQRTQQEDSAVYLCASSLRNSGGADTQYFGPGTRLTVL.

This clonotype has more than one count but fewer than ten. The V gene is TRBV28, the J gene TRBJ1-1; D is uncertain. CDR1 and CDR2 from the germline V gene are MDHEN and SYDVKM. The CDR3 sequence is 12 residues long. Deletions cut 8 bases from V and 10 bases from J, with 17 bases between. The CDR3: CASVLRGLRAFF. CDR3 bases: TGTGCCAGCGTACTACGAGGCTTGAGAGCTTTCTTT.

The table lists this clonotype with many counts. The V and J genes are TRBV24-1 and TRBJ1-5; the D is unclear. The V gene lost 5 bases and the J gene lost 1 base, with 5 bases spanning the gap. Per germline, CDR1 KGHDR and CDR2 SFDVKD. The CDR3 is made up of 13 amino acids. In DNA form, the CDR3 reads TGTGCCACCAGTGTGACAAGCAATCAGCCCCAGCATTTT. Translation gives CATSVTSNQPQHF.

The chain is built from TRBV29-1 and TRBJ1-3; D gene ambiguous. The V and J ends lost 4 bases and 4 bases respectively, with 5 bases between them. This CDR3 comprises 11 residues. The germline V gene encodes CDR1 SQVTM and CDR2 ANQGSEA. Here the CDR3 reads CSVARGNTIYF. The CDR3 nucleotides are TGCAGCGTTGCACGGGGAAACACCATATATTTT. Filled out from reference TRBV29-1 and TRBJ1-3, the complete variable domain reads SAVISQKPSRDICQRGTSLTIQCQVDSQVTMMFWYRQQPGQSLTLIATANQGSEATYESGFVIDKFPISRPNLTFSTLTVSNMSPEDSSIYLCSVARGNTIYFGEGSWLTVV.

This clonotype rates as medium-sized. CDR3 protein: CASSLRLAGAPGDTQYF. The CDR3 DNA is TGTGCCAGCAGCTTAAGACTAGCGGGGGCCCCCGGGGATACGCAGTATTTT. This sequence joins TRBV7-2 and TRBJ2-3, with 12 bases lining up with TRBD2. With 2 bases clipped from V and 6 bases from J, the junction kept 9 bases outside the gene matches. Germline V gene lookup returns CDR1 SGHTA and CDR2 FQGNSA. This CDR3 is built from 17 residues.

This clonotype was seen more than once but under ten times. The CDR3: CASSYSTGGNTIYF. Written as DNA, the CDR3 is TGTGCCAGCAGTTACTCGACCGGGGGAAACACCATATATTTT. The chain links TRBV6-5 to TRBJ1-3; no clear D gene. Trimming shortened V by 0 bases and J by 4 bases, and 7 bases separated the two germline ends. The CDR3 is 14 amino acids. The V gene's germline CDR1 is MNHEY and CDR2 SVGAGI.

Concerning this clonotype itself: A much larger clone is a single base away; this may be a read error. The conserved phenylalanine or tryptophan is not found at the CDR3 terminus, so this likely reflects a read error. The V gene is TRBV4-3, the J gene TRBJ1-1; D call uncertain. CDR3 length equals 14 residues. Germline-derived CDR1 and CDR2 are LGHNA and YSLEER. V lost 1 base to trimming and J lost 3 bases, with 9 bases between them. The CDR3 protein is CASSQAPWDTEAFL. CDR3 DNA: TGCGCCAGCAGCCAAGCTCCTTGGGACACTGAAGCTTTCCTT.

Only a few counts were recorded for this clonotype. V usage is TRBV20-1 and J usage is TRBJ2-7; the D is unclear. CDR1 is DFQATT and CDR2 is SNEGSKA in the germline V gene (reference sequence). There are 13 residues in the CDR3. V lost 3 bases to trimming and J lost 5 bases, with 14 bases between them. CDR3 DNA sequence: TGCAGTGCTAGTGTCCCCATTCTAGACGAGCAGTACTTC. This gives the protein CSASVPILDEQYF.

This clonotype was picked up many times. The chain recombines TRBV5-1 with TRBJ2-2; no firm D call. The germline CDR1 and CDR2 sequences are SGHRS and YFSETQ. The CDR3 has 14 residues. Trimming stripped 0 bases from V and 1 base from J, with 4 bases between. CDR3 sequence (DNA): TGCGCCAGCAGCTTGGAAGTGAACACCGGGGAGCTGTTTTTT. Translated: CASSLEVNTGELFF.

This clonotype was seen more than once but under ten times. The rearrangement joins TRBV7-2 to TRBJ2-4; maybe TRBD2 (5 bases). CDR3 length: 13 residues. In germline, CDR1 is SGHTA, CDR2 FQGNSA. V was pared by 3 bases and J by 4 bases, with 7 bases between. The CDR3 sequence: CASSLTGKNIQYF. DNA of the CDR3: TGTGCCAGCAGCTTGACGGGGAAAAACATTCAGTACTTC.

V gene TRBV24-1 combines with J gene TRBJ1-4; unclear D gene. Germline values: CDR1 KGHDR, CDR2 SFDVKD. The CDR3 sequence is 16 residues long. V lost 5 bases and J lost 0, with 12 bases in between. The CDR3: CATSAGESATNEKLFF. DNA for the CDR3: TGTGCCACCAGTGCAGGAGAAAGCGCAACTAATGAAAAACTGTTTTTT.

This sequence joins TRBV12-2 and TRBJ1-2; TRBD1 is the table's D call, not checked against the DNA. TRBV12-2 is reported as a pseudogene. The CDR3 runs to 13 residues. CDR3 sequence reads: CASRFGQPYGYTF. In DNA form, the CDR3 reads TGTGCAAGTCGCTTCGGACAGCCCTATGGCTACACCTTC.

The chain has TRBV5-1 and TRBJ1-5; TRBD1 might be the D (6 bases). Between the trimmed V and J ends, which lost 0 bases and 4 bases, there was a span of 11 bases. The CDR3 sequence is 15 residues long. The germline CDR1 and CDR2 sequences are SGHRS and YFSETQ. The CDR3 loop reads CASSLGGTGNQPQHF. The DNA for the CDR3 is TGCGCCAGCAGCTTGGGGGGCACAGGGAATCAGCCCCAGCATTTT.